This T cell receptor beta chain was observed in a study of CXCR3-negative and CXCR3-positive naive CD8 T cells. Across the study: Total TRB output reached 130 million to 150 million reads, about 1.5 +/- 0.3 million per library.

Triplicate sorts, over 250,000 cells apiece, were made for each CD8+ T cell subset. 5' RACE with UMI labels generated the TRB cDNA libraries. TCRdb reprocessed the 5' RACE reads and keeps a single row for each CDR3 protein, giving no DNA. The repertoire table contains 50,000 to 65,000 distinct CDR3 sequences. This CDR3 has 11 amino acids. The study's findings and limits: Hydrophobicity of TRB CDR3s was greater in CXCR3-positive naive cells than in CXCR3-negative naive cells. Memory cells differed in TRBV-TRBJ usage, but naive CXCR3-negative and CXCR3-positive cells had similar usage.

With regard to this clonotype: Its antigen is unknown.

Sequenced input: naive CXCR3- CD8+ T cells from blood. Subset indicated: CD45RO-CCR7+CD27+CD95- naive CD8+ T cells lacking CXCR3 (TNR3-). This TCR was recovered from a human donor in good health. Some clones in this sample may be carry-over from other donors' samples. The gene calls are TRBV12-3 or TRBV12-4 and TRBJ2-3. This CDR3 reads CASSYTDTQYF.